This entry lists 12 T cell receptor beta chains sequenced from one sample in a study of technical replicates of blood from a few donors. The assay was immunoSEQ multiplex PCR, and TCRdb's table has in-frame clones only and misses some. The data hold over 90,000 clones, with approximately 96% observed a single time. The sample consisted of T cells isolated from PBMCs. Every receptor here comes from a human donor in good health.

The rearrangement uses TRBV10-1 and TRBJ2-7, with D possibly TRBD2 on 7 matching bases. The ends were cut back, 3 bases at V and 11 bases at J, with 23 bases in the middle. The germline CDR1 and CDR2 sequences are WNHNN and SYGVQD (reference sequence). The length of the CDR3 is 15 residues. This chain's CDR3 is CASSDSSTGGLGEYF. The CDR3 DNA reads TGCGCCAGCAGTGACTCTTCCACGGGGGGCTTAGGGGAGTACTTC.

The chain couples TRBV28 to TRBJ1-1; D is unresolved. CDR3 length: 13 residues. CDR1 is MDHEN, CDR2 SYDVKM, per germline. The ends were cut back, 6 bases at V and 1 base at J, with 9 bases in the middle. CDR3 in DNA: TGTGCCAGCAGCCCCACAGAGAACACTGAAGCTTTCTTT. Its translation: CASSPTENTEAFF.

The rearrangement links TRBV6-6 to TRBJ1-1, with no clear D. This CDR3 contains 13 residues. Trimming shortened V by 10 bases and J by 0 bases, and 12 bases separated the two germline ends. CDR1 and CDR2 from the germline V gene are MNHNY and SVGAGI (reference sequence). The CDR3 region is CATLTRMNTEAFF. DNA of the CDR3: TGTGCCACCTTAACTCGTATGAACACTGAAGCTTTCTTT.

This rearrangement joins TRBV27 to TRBJ1-1; D might be TRBD1 (5 bases). V lost 5 bases and J lost 0, with 7 bases in between. The CDR3 covers 13 residues. Germline CDR1 MNHEY, CDR2 SMNVEV (reference sequence). Written as DNA, the CDR3 is TGTGCCAGCAGTGTGACAGTGAACACTGAAGCTTTCTTT. Its protein is CASSVTVNTEAFF.

V usage is TRBV7-4 and J usage is TRBJ2-7; 8 bases line up with TRBD1. The CDR3 has 14 amino acids. Looked up from germline, CDR1 is SGHVT and CDR2 is SQSDAQ. V lost 4 bases to trimming and J lost 4 bases; unmatched junction nucleotides: 6. In DNA, the CDR3 is TGTGCCAGCAGCTCGGACAGGGTTTTTTACGAGCAGTACTTC. This encodes CASSSDRVFYEQYF.

The CDR3 reads CASSQWTGMVRVAFF. Here the CDR3 DNA reads TGTGCCAGCAGCCAATGGACAGGGATGGTACGGGTAGCTTTCTTT. V and J are TRBV28 and TRBJ1-1; 8 positions agree with TRBD1. CDR1 MDHEN and CDR2 SYDVKM come from the germline V gene. V lost 6 bases, J lost 10 bases, and 16 bases stayed unmatched. This CDR3 region has 15 residues.

The chain carries TRBV2 and TRBJ2-7, with TRBD1 as a possible D gene (5 bases). The V gene's germline CDR1 is SNHLY and CDR2 FYNNEI. This CDR3 contains 13 residues. Trimming removed 6 bases at V and 0 bases at J, with 9 bases between. The CDR3: CASRAQGSYEQYF. The DNA for the CDR3 is TGTGCCAGCAGGGCGCAGGGCTCCTACGAGCAGTACTTC.

This clone was detected only once. The gene calls are TRBV13 and TRBJ2-3, with a tentative D call TRBD2 (6 bases). Per germline, CDR1 PRHDT and CDR2 FYEKMQ (reference sequence). The CDR3 is made up of 14 amino acids. V was cut by 5 bases and J by 4 bases, with 13 bases left in between. CDR3 region: CASSAGWWADTQYF. As DNA, the CDR3 is TGTGCCAGCAGCGCGGGATGGTGGGCAGATACGCAGTATTTT.

The chain couples TRBV19 to TRBJ2-7; D ambiguous. This CDR3 spans 14 amino acids. Germline values: CDR1 LNHDA, CDR2 SQIVND (reference sequence). Trimming pared 1 base from V and 2 bases from J, leaving 9 bases between. CDR3 sequence: CASSIGTRTYEQYF. Here the CDR3 DNA reads TGTGCCAGTAGTATAGGTACCAGGACCTACGAGCAGTACTTC.

This chain joins TRBV6-1 and TRBJ2-7, with D maybe TRBD1 (6 bases). The ends were cut back, 2 bases at V and 1 base at J, with 9 bases in the middle. The CDR3 is 14 residues long. CDR1 MNHNS and CDR2 SASEGT come from the germline V gene. CDR3 DNA sequence: TGTGCCAGCAGTGAAAGCGACAGGTCCTACGAGCAGTACTTC. It codes for CASSESDRSYEQYF.

The chain joins TRBV6-1 to TRBJ1-4; 9 nucleotides align to TRBD1. CDR3 size: 14 residues. Trimming took 6 bases from V and 8 from J; bases not matched to a gene: 7. Germline V gene lookup returns CDR1 MNHNS and CDR2 SASEGT. As DNA, the CDR3 is TGTGCCAGCAGGCCCGGGACAGGGTACGAAAAACTGTTTTTT. The encoded protein is CASRPGTGYEKLFF.

This chain connects TRBV11-3 to TRBJ1-1, with 7 bases aligning to TRBD1. J gave up 7 bases and V 1 base, and 3 bases lay outside the gene matches. CDR1 and CDR2 (germline): SGHNT, YENEEA. The CDR3 contains 13 residues. The CDR3, as DNA: TGTGCCAGCAGCTTAGCAAGGGACAGTGAAGCTTTCTTT. Translated: CASSLARDSEAFF.